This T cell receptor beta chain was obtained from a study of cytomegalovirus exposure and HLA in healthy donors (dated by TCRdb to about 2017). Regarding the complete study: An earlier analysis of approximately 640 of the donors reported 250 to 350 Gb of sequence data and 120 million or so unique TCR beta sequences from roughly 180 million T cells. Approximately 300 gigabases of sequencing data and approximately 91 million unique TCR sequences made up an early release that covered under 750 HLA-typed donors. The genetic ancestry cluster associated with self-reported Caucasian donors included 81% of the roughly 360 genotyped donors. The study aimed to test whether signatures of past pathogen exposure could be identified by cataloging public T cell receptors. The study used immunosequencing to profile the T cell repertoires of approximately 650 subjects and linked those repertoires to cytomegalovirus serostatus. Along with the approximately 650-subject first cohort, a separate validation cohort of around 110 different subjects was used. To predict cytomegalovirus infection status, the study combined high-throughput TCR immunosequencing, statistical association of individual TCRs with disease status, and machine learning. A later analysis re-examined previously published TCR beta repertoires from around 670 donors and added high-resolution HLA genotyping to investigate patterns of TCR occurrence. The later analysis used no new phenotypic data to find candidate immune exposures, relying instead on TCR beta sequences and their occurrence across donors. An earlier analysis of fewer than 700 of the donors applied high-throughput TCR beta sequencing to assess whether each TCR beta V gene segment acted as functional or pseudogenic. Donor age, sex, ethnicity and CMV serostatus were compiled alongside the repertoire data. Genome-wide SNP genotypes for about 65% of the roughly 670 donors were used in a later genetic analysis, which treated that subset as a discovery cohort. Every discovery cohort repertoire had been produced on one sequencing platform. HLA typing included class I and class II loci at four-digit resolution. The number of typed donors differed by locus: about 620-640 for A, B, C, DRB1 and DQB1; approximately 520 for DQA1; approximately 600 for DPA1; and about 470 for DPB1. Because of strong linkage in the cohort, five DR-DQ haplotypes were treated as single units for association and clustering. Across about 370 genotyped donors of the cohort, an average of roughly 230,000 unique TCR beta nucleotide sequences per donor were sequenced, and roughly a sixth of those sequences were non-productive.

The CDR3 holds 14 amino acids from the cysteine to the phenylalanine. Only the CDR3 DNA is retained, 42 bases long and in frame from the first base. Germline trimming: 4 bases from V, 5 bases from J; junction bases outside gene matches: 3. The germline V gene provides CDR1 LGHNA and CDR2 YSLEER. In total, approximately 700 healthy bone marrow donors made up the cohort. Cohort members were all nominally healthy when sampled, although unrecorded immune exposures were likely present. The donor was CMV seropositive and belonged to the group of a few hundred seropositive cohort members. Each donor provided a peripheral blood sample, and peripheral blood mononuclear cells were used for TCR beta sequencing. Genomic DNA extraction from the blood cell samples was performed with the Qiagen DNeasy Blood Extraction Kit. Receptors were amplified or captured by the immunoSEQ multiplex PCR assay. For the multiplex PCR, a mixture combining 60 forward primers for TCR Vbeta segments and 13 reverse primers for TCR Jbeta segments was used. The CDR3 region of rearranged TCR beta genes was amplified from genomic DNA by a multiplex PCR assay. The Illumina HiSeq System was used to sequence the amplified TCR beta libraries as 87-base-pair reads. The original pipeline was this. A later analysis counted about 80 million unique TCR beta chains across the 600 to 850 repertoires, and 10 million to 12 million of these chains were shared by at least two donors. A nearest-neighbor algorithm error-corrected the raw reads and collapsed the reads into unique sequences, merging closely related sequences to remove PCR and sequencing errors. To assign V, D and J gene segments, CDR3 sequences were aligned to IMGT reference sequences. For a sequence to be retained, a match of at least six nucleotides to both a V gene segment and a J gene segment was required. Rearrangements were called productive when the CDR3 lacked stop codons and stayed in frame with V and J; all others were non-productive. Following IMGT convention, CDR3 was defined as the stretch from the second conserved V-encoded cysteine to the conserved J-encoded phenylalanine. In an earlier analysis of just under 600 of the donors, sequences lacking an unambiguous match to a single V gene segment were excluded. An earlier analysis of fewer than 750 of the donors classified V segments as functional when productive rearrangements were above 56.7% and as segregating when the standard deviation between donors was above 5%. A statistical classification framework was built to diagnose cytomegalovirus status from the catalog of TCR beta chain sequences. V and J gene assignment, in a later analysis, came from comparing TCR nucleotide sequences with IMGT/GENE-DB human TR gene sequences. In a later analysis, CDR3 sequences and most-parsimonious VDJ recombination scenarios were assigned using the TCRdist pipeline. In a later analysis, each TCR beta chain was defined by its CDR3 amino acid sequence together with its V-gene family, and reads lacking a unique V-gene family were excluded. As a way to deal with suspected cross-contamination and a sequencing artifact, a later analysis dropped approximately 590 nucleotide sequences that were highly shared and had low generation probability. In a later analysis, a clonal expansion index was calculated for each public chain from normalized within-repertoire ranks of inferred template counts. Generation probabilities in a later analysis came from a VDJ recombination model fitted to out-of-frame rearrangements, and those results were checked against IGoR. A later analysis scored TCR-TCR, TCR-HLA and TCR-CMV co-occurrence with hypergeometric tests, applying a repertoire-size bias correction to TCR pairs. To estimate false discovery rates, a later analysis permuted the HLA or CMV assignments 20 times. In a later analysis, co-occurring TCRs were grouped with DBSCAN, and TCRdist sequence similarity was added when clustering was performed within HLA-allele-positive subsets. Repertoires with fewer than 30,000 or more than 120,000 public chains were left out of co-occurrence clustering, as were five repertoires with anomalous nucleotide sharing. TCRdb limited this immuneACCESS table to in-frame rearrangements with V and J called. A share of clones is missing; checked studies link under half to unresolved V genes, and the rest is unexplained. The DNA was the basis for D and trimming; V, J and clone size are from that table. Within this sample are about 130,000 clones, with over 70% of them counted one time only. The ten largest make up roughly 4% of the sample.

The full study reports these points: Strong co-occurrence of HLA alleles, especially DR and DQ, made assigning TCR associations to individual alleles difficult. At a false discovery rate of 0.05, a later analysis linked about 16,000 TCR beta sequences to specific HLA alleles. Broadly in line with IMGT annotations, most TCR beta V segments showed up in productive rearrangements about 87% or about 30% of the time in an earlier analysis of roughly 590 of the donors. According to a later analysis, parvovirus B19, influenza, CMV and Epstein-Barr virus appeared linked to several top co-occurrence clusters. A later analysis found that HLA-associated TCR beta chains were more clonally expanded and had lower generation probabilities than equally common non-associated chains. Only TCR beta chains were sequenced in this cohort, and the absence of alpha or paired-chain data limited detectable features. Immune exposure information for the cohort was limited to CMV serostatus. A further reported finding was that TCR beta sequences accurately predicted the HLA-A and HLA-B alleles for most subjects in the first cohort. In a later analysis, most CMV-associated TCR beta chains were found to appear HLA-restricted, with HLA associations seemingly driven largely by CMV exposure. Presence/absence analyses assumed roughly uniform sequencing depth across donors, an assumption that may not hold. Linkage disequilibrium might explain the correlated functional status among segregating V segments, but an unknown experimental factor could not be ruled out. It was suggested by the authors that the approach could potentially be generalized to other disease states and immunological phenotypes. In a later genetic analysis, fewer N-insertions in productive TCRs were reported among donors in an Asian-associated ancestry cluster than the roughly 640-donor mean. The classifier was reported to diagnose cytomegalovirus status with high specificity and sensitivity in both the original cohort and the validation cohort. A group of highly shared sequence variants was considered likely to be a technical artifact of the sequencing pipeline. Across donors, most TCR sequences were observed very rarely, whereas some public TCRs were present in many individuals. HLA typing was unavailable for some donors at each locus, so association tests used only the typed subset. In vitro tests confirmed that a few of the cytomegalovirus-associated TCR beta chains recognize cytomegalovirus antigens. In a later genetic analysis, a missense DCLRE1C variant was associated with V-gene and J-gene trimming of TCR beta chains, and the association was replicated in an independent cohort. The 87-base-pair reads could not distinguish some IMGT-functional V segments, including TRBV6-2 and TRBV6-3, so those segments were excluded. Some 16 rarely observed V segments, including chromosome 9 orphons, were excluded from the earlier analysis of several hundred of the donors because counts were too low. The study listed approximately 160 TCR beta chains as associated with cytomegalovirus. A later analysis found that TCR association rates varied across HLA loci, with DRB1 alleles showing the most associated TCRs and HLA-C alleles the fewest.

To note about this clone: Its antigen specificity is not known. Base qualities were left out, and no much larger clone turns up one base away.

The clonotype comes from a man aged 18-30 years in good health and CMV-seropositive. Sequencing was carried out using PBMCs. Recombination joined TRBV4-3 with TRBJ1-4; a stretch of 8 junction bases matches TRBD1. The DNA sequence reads TGCGCCAGCAGCCGGACAGGGCAAAATGAAAAACTGTTTTTT. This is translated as CASSRTGQNEKLFF.